This TCR beta chain was observed in a study of blood T cell repertoires in COVID-19 (dated by TCRdb to the early 2020s). The study in broad terms: Samples from collaborators originated in the United States, Italy and Spain and spanned both the acute and convalescent phases of COVID-19. The prospective study material was composed of cDNA or gDNA derived from T cells, B-cell-depleted T cells, or PBMCs. Subjects who had been exposed to COVID-19, were actively infected with it, or had recovered from it provided the deeply sampled blood TCRbeta repertoires that made up the dataset. The repertoires were released in a freely available public database meant as a resource for research on the immune response to SARS-CoV-2. The samples were drawn from two sources: the first 160 participants of the ongoing ImmuneRACE study, and 1,254 subjects contributed by 6 global collaborators. A de-identified subject ID, COVID-19 status, age in years and sex were almost always included in the sample metadata. Where available, HLA class I and class II types were obtained from metadata supplied by the sample provider rather than from assay-based typing. The study at large found these results: Clinical and demographic metadata were provided uncurated, with the amount varying by source and participant.

The immunoSEQ Assay, a bias-controlled multiplex PCR, was used to amplify TCRbeta CDR3 regions from genomic DNA. The paper's data handling went like this. The number of nucleated cells in each sample was estimated by amplification of reference gene primers within the assay. To quantify the absolute abundance of each unique TCRbeta CDR3 rearrangement, sequence reads were collapsed and filtered. For each sample, productive Simpson clonality was calculated as the square root of Simpson's diversity index over productive rearrangements. The table was pulled from immuneACCESS by TCRdb, which kept in-frame rearrangements only. Such tables lose some clones; where checked, under half of the loss comes from unresolved V genes, and the rest has no known cause. The V and J calls and clone size were taken over from that table, and D and trimming were inferred from the DNA. This sample is represented by about 380,000 clones; approximately 81% of them were singletons. Clones ranked in the top ten supply roughly 3.7% of the sample.

Whole blood was collected in K2EDTA tubes by collaborating institutions according to the institutions' own protocols. For TCRbeta analysis, collaborators shipped samples in one of three forms: frozen whole blood, isolated PBMCs, or DNA extracted from either of those sample types. In regard to this clone: Its antigen is still unknown. It has no much larger one-base neighbor in the sample; base qualities were not kept.

The TCR originated in a woman aged 18-29 years with acute or convalescent COVID-19. The sample taken for sequencing was peripheral blood.

The nucleotide sequence reads TGTGCCAGCAGCCCCTCGGCGGGGGGGGGTGCTTTCGAGCAGTACTTC. This is translated as CASSPSAGGGAFEQYF. The receptor chain draws on TRBV9 and TRBJ2-4; a stretch of 9 junction bases matches TRBD2. The better agreement between TRBJ2-7 and the DNA end casts doubt on the J call. The germline V gene supplies CDR1 SGDLS and CDR2 YYNGEE. The CDR3, cysteine through phenylalanine, is 16 amino acids long. The kept DNA is CDR3 alone, 48 bases in frame from the first base.